This T cell receptor beta chain is from a study of identical twins. General study findings and limits: Within cord blood, abundant beta clonotypes carried fewer insertions, but memory repertoires showed no such trend. Interpretation of the results relied on cross-sectional statistical analysis and not on following the same donors.

TCRdb reprocessed the 5' RACE reads with MiXCR, giving one entry per CDR3 protein. In the table there are under 1 million distinct CDR3 sequences, roughly an eighth of which are singletons. Points on this clonotype: Antigen unknown.

Germline trimming cut 5 bases from V and 7 bases from J; bases unmatched to any gene: 5. Germline V lookup: CDR1 SGHAT, CDR2 FQNNGV. The CDR3 has 15 amino acids. The same sample was also studied in work on yellow fever vaccine responses in identical twins.

This chain uses TRBV11-2 with TRBJ2-2, with 12 bases fitting TRBD1. This sequence originates from a woman aged 18-29 years in good health. The source material was PBMCs. CDR3 sequence: CASSPRDRGLGELFF. As DNA, the CDR3 is TGTGCCAGCAGCCCGCGGGACAGGGGGCTCGGGGAGCTGTTTTTT.